This entry describes one TCR beta chain. This sample was included in a study of blood T cell repertoires in COVID-19. Study-wide background: Specimens from acute and convalescent COVID-19 originated in the United States, Italy and Spain.

Profiling relied on immunoSEQ multiplex PCR, and the TCRdb table lists in-frame clones only, not all of them. The data contain around 620,000 clones, 70% to 90% of them seen just once; the ten biggest clones take up approximately 0.25%. The V segment lost 8 bases and the J segment 0 bases; nucleotides outside the gene matches: 0. The CDR3 is made up of 12 amino acids. Germline V gene sequence: CDR1 SNHLY, CDR2 FYNNEI. Sequenced material: peripheral blood. The source is a woman between 18 and 29 years old with acute or convalescent COVID-19. V usage is TRBV2 and J usage is TRBJ1-1, with 7 bases fitting TRBD1. The CDR3 protein is CASGTVNTEAFF. CDR3 in DNA: TGTGCCAGCGGGACAGTGAACACTGAAGCTTTCTTT.